Below, 26 T cell receptor beta chains from the same sample are listed, as sequenced in a study of technical replicates of blood from several donors. TCRdb's copy holds only in-frame clones and misses some; the assay was immunoSEQ multiplex PCR. The table includes some 64,000 clones, about 86% detected once. The specimen was PBMCs. These receptor sequences come from a human donor in good health. Some clones in this sample may be carry-over from other donors' samples.

The chain joins TRBV7-3 to TRBJ1-1; possibly TRBD1 for D (6 bases). The CDR3 is 13 residues long. V was trimmed by 2 bases and J by 6 bases, leaving 10 bases between them. CDR1 is SGHTA and CDR2 is FQGTGA in the germline V gene. Here the CDR3 reads CASSLVGAAEAFF. DNA for the CDR3: TGTGCCAGCAGCTTAGTGGGGGCCGCTGAAGCTTTCTTT.

This clone was seen once. The chain links TRBV7-2 to TRBJ1-2; no firm D call. Trimming shortened V by 5 bases and J by 8 bases, and 21 bases separated the two germline ends. CDR1 and CDR2 (germline): SGHTA, FQGNSA. This CDR3 has 15 amino acids. CDR3: CASSLPFSRAGGYTF. CDR3 nucleotide sequence: TGTGCCAGCAGCCTTCCATTTAGTAGGGCGGGAGGCTACACCTTC.

This chain connects TRBV4-1 to TRBJ2-3; 7 bases map to TRBD1. Germline values: CDR1 MGHRA, CDR2 YSYEKL. J lost 8 bases, V lost 1 base, and 6 bases had no gene match. CDR3 length: 14 amino acids. CDR3 DNA sequence: TGCGCCAGCAGCCAAGCTGACAGGGCTGGTACGCAGTATTTT. Its protein product is CASSQADRAGTQYF.

V and J are TRBV5-1 and TRBJ2-3, with 14 bases lining up with TRBD2. Germline V gene lookup returns CDR1 SGHRS and CDR2 YFSETQ. The trim removed 4 bases at V and 4 bases at J, leaving 14 bases unmatched. The length of the CDR3 is 19 residues. In nucleotides, the CDR3 is TGCGCCAGCAGCCCAATGACTAGCGGGGGGGCCACTTTGGCAGATACGCAGTATTTT. It is translated as CASSPMTSGGATLADTQYF.

There are a few counts of this clone. This chain links TRBV4-1 with TRBJ1-2; the match to TRBD1 covers 7 bases. This CDR3 comprises 14 residues. With V trimmed by 0 bases and J by 4 bases, 2 bases remained unmatched. The germline V gene has CDR1 MGHRA and CDR2 YSYEKL. In nucleotides, the CDR3 is TGCGCCAGCAGCCAAGAAGACAGGGCCTATGGCTACACCTTC. It is translated as CASSQEDRAYGYTF.

This CDR3 is CASRTNSGIGSPLHF. The CDR3 coding sequence is TGCGCCAGCAGGACAAACTCGGGGATTGGTTCACCCCTCCACTTT. The rearrangement uses TRBV5-1 and TRBJ1-6; D gene unclear. V was pared by 5 bases and J by 9 bases, with 18 bases between. The CDR3 contains 15 residues. Looked up from germline, CDR1 is SGHRS and CDR2 is YFSETQ.

The chain carries TRBV29-1 and TRBJ2-4; 8 nucleotides line up with TRBD2. The ends lost 4 bases at V and 3 bases at J; junction bases unmatched: 11. There are 16 residues in the CDR3. Germline V lookup: CDR1 SQVTM, CDR2 ANQGSEA. CDR3 in DNA: TGCAGCGTTGCCTCGGACCGGGGGGGTGTCAAAAACATTCAGTACTTC. Translation: CSVASDRGGVKNIQYF. The full variable domain, completed using reference TRBV29-1 and TRBJ2-4, is SAVISQKPSRDICQRGTSLTIQCQVDSQVTMMFWYRQQPGQSLTLIATANQGSEATYESGFVIDKFPISRPNLTFSTLTVSNMSPEDSSIYLCSVASDRGGVKNIQYFGAGTRLSVL.

The chain is built from TRBV7-9 and TRBJ2-2; TRBD2 matches at 14 bases. Germline values: CDR1 SEHNR, CDR2 FQNEAQ (reference sequence). Trimming removed 5 bases from V and 6 bases from J; junction bases left unmatched: 5. This CDR3 has 16 residues. CDR3 DNA: TGTGCCAGCAGCCATGGGACTAGCGGGAGCCCCGGGGAGCTGTTTTTT. This translates into CASSHGTSGSPGELFF.

The V and J genes are TRBV6-5 and TRBJ2-3; D perhaps matches TRBD2 (6 bases). The CDR3 is 14 residues long. The germline V and J ends were trimmed by 4 bases and 2 bases, with 10 bases remaining between them. From germline, CDR1 is MNHEY and CDR2 SVGAGI. The CDR3: CASSLGGVTDTQYF. The CDR3 bases are TGTGCCAGCAGTTTGGGCGGGGTCACAGATACGCAGTATTTT.

This chain uses TRBV2 with TRBJ2-5; TRBD2 matches 7 bases. The CDR3 totals 13 residues. Germline CDR1 is SNHLY and CDR2 is FYNNEI. With V trimmed by 11 bases and J by 3 bases, 9 bases remained unmatched. CDR3 protein: CAGSNGGKETQYF. The CDR3 bases are TGTGCCGGAAGCAACGGGGGGAAAGAGACCCAGTACTTC.

This chain uses TRBV7-9 with TRBJ1-4; 10 bases are a match to TRBD1. The germline V gene has CDR1 SEHNR and CDR2 FQNEAQ (reference sequence). Trimming cost V 5 bases and J 8 bases; bases outside gene matches: 8. The CDR3 sequence is 15 residues long. In DNA form, the CDR3 reads TGTGCCAGCAGCCCCGGACAGGGGGGGGGAGAAAAACTGTTTTTT. Amino acids: CASSPGQGGGEKLFF.

This chain uses TRBV20-1 with TRBJ2-5; D remains ambiguous. The CDR3 length is 10 residues. The V gene's germline CDR1 is DFQATT and CDR2 SNEGSKA (reference sequence). The V end lost 3 bases, the J end lost 5 bases, and 4 bases lay between the germline ends. The CDR3 here is CSASHETQYF. CDR3 nucleotides: TGCAGTGCTAGTCATGAGACCCAGTACTTC.

The rearrangement links TRBV11-3 to TRBJ2-3; D is ambiguous. The CDR3 spans 11 residues. The germline CDR1 and CDR2 sequences are SGHNT and YENEEA. V dropped 8 bases and J dropped 6 bases, with 9 bases sitting between them. The CDR3 loop reads CASGTQDTQYF. The CDR3 bases are TGTGCCAGCGGTACACAGGATACGCAGTATTTT. Supplemented by reference TRBV11-3 and TRBJ2-3, the full variable domain reads EAGVVQSPRYKIIEKKQPVAFWCNPISGHNTLYWYLQNLGQGPELLIRYENEEAVDDSQLPKDRFSAERLKGVDSTLKIQPAELGDSAVYLCASGTQDTQYFGPGTRLTVL.

The CDR3 DNA sequence: TGTGCCAGCAGCGTATCACAGGGTATCGGAGAAAAACTGTTTTTT. It encodes CASSVSQGIGEKLFF. V usage is TRBV9 and J usage is TRBJ1-4; D perhaps matches TRBD1 (6 bases). The CDR3 spans 15 residues. V was shortened by 1 base and J by 8 bases, with 15 bases between the two germline ends. The germline V gene has CDR1 SGDLS and CDR2 YYNGEE.

The chain links TRBV7-2 to TRBJ2-7, with 8 bases aligning to TRBD2. Trimming cost V 5 bases and J 0 bases; bases outside gene matches: 12. The germline gives CDR1 SGHTA, CDR2 FQGNSA. The CDR3 spans 17 residues. CDR3 nucleotides: TGTGCCAGCAGCCTTTTCCGGGGGGGAAAAAGCTCCTACGAGCAGTACTTC. This codes for CASSLFRGGKSSYEQYF.

The J gene is TRBJ2-5, the V gene TRBV7-6, with a tentative D call TRBD1 (5 bases). The germline V gene has CDR1 SGHVS and CDR2 FNYEAQ. V lost 1 base and J 2 bases, leaving 5 bases between the germline ends. The CDR3 runs 13 residues. The CDR3 protein is CASSLGQQETQYF. The CDR3 nucleotides are TGTGCCAGCAGCTTAGGACAGCAAGAGACCCAGTACTTC.

The rearrangement joins TRBV28 to TRBJ1-3, with D tentatively TRBD1 (6 bases). The CDR3 runs 15 residues. Germline CDR1 is MDHEN and CDR2 is SYDVKM. With 6 bases removed from V and 0 bases from J, the gap between germline ends came to 12 bases. As DNA, the CDR3 is TGTGCCAGCAGCCCAGGGGTGCTCTCTGGAAACACCATATATTTT. This translates into CASSPGVLSGNTIYF.

The chain combines TRBV30 with TRBJ1-1; TRBD1 matches 7 bases. The V gene end was trimmed by 2 bases and the J gene end by 5 bases; junction bases not matched to a gene: 5. This CDR3 spans 13 amino acids. The germline gives CDR1 GTSNPN, CDR2 SVGIG (reference sequence). The CDR3, as DNA: TGTGCCTGGAGTCCTACAGGGGAAACTGAAGCTTTCTTT. Protein product: CAWSPTGETEAFF. The full variable domain, completed using reference TRBV30 and TRBJ1-1, is SQTIHQWPATLVQPVGSPLSLECTVEGTSNPNLYWYRQAAGRGLQLLFYSVGIGQISSEVPQNLSASRPQDRQFILSSKKLLLSDSGFYLCAWSPTGETEAFFGQGTRLTVV.

The chain uses TRBV4-1 and TRBJ2-7; TRBD1 agrees at 7 bases. V lost 4 bases, J lost 2 bases, and 8 bases stayed unmatched. Germline V CDR1 and CDR2: MGHRA, YSYEKL. The CDR3 has 15 amino acids. The CDR3 loop is CASSPSRDSTYEQYF. The CDR3 DNA reads as TGCGCCAGCAGCCCAAGCCGGGACAGTACCTACGAGCAGTACTTC.

The gene calls are TRBV5-6 and TRBJ2-2; 15 bases align to TRBD2. The CDR3 is made up of 16 amino acids. The germline gives CDR1 SGHDT, CDR2 YYEEEE. V was clipped by 4 bases and J by 7 bases; unmatched bases: 5. CDR3 residues: CASSPGLAGGIGELFF. As DNA, the CDR3 is TGTGCCAGCAGCCCTGGACTAGCGGGGGGGATCGGGGAGCTGTTTTTT.

The rearrangement uses TRBV5-6 and TRBJ2-1, with 11 bases aligning to TRBD1. Trimming removed 5 bases from V and 7 bases from J; junction bases left unmatched: 8. CDR1 SGHDT and CDR2 YYEEEE come from the germline V gene. This CDR3 is 15 amino acids long. The CDR3 is CASRPGTGGRNEQFF. CDR3 DNA sequence: TGTGCCAGCAGGCCCGGGACAGGGGGAAGGAATGAGCAGTTCTTC.

The chain is built from TRBV7-3 and TRBJ2-6, with 7 nucleotides matching TRBD2. There are 16 residues in the CDR3. V lost 3 bases, J lost 2 bases, and 4 bases stayed unmatched. Germline lookup yields CDR1 SGHTA and CDR2 FQGTGA. This CDR3 reads CASSFPTSAGANVLTF. CDR3 DNA: TGTGCCAGCAGCTTCCCAACTAGCGCTGGGGCCAACGTCCTGACTTTC. The full variable domain, its missing parts supplied by reference TRBV7-3 and TRBJ2-6, is GAGVSQTPSNKVTEKGKYVELRCDPISGHTALYWYRQSLGQGPEFLIYFQGTGAADDSGLPNDRFFAVRPEGSVSTLKIQRTERGDSAVYLCASSFPTSAGANVLTFGAGSRLTVL.

The CDR3 region is CASSLDGLGNTIYF. The CDR3 nucleotides are TGTGCCAGCAGCTTAGATGGACTGGGAAACACCATATATTTT. The chain employs TRBV11-1 and TRBJ1-3, with D unresolved. The CDR3 loop spans 14 amino acids. Trimming removed 1 base at V and 4 bases at J, with 8 bases between. The germline V gene encodes CDR1 SGHAT and CDR2 FQDESV (reference sequence).

The V and J genes are TRBV6-5 and TRBJ1-1, with a possible D match to TRBD1 (6 bases). The V and J ends lost 7 bases and 9 bases respectively, with 15 bases between them. Germline lookup yields CDR1 MNHEY and CDR2 SVGAGI. The CDR3 has 12 amino acids. The DNA of the CDR3 is TGTGCCAGCACCAACGGGGGGGCTAAAGCTTTCTTT. It specifies CASTNGGAKAFF.

This chain connects TRBV5-1 to TRBJ2-7; no clear D. In germline, CDR1 is SGHRS, CDR2 YFSETQ. The CDR3 is made up of 14 amino acids. V dropped 1 base and J dropped 0 bases, with 8 bases sitting between them. Here the CDR3 DNA reads TGCGCCAGCAGCTTGCTTGAAGCCTCCTACGAGCAGTACTTC. Amino acid sequence: CASSLLEASYEQYF.

The chain uses TRBV30 and TRBJ1-1; D not certain. The CDR3 is made up of 15 amino acids. The V end lost 3 bases, the J end lost 1 base, and 15 bases lay between the germline ends. In germline, CDR1 is GTSNPN, CDR2 SVGIG (reference sequence). CDR3 loop: CAWRVSRGANTEAFF. CDR3 bases: TGTGCCTGGAGAGTCTCGCGGGGAGCGAACACTGAAGCTTTCTTT.